Reported below is one TCR beta chain. The data were taken from a study of blood T cell repertoires in COVID-19. Study-wide context: Specimens from acute and convalescent COVID-19 originated in the United States, Italy and Spain. PBMCs, B-cell-depleted T cells, or T cells provided the cDNA or gDNA that made up the material.

Authors' data handling: The authors estimated nucleated cell counts from reference gene primer amplification. Only in-frame clones appear in the TCRdb table, and some are missing; sequencing was by immunoSEQ multiplex PCR. D and trimming were read from the DNA, whereas the V and J calls and clone size are those reported in that table. The top ten hold 5.5% of the sample, which has 200,000 to 300,000 clones, 75% to 85% seen once. Sequenced material: peripheral blood. The clonotype comes from a human donor in a cohort sampled during active COVID-19.

The CDR3: CASSEEGRNTGELFF. The CDR3 region has the DNA TGTGCCAGCAGTGAAGAGGGGCGGAACACCGGGGAGCTGTTTTTT. The chain uses TRBV2 and TRBJ2-2; tentative D call: TRBD1 (5 bases). The V gene lost 1 base and the J gene lost 1 base, with 7 bases spanning the gap. This CDR3 contains 15 residues. Per germline, CDR1 SNHLY and CDR2 FYNNEI. Full variable domain (rest looked up from reference TRBV2 and TRBJ2-2): EPEVTQTPSHQVTQMGQEVILRCVPISNHLYFYWYRQILGQKVEFLVSFYNNEISEKSEIFDDQFSVERPDGSNFTLKIRSTKLEDSAMYFCASSEEGRNTGELFFGEGSRLTVL.